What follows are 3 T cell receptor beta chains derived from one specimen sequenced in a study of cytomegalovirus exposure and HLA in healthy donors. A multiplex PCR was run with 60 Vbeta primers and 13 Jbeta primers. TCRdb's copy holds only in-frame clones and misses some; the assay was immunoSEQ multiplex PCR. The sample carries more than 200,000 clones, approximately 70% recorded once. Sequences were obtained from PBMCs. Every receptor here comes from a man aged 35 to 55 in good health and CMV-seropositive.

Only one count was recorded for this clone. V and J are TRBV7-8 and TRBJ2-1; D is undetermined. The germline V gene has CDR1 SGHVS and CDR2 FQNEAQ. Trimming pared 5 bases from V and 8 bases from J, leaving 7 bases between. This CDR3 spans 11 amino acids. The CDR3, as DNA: TGTGCCAGCAGCGCTAGAGATGAGCAGTTCTTC. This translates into CASSARDEQFF.

This CDR3 reads CASSLDRYTEQYF. The CDR3 coding sequence is TGTGCCAGCAGCTTGGACCGATATACGGAGCAGTACTTC. The V gene is TRBV5-4, the J gene TRBJ2-5; D not certain. The ends were cut back, 0 bases at V and 11 bases at J, with 14 bases in the middle. Germline CDR1 reads SGHNT; CDR2 reads YYREEE (reference sequence). The CDR3 length is 13 residues.

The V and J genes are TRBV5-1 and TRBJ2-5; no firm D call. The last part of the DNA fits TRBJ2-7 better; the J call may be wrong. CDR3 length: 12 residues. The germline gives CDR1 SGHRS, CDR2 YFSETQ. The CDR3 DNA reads TGCGCCAGCAGCTTGACGCGCTACGAGCAGTACTTC. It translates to CASSLTRYEQYF.